This T cell receptor beta chain emerged from a study of blood T cells in healthy people across ages (dated by TCRdb to 2013 to 2016). With respect to the entire study: Template switching captured roughly one uniquely barcoded TCR beta cDNA molecule per two T cells in model experiments. Using deep sequencing normalized with unique cDNA molecular identifiers, the study measured how TCR beta repertoire diversity changes with age. Four age groups were formed from the donors: young (average 16 years), middle-aged (just under 40), aged (about 68) and long-lived (less than 85). Two additional independent replicas of 1 million unique cDNA reads from the same blood draw were analyzed for two donors (one aged 18 to 30 and one aged 80 or older).

Reading from cysteine to phenylalanine, the CDR3 counts 15 amino acids. The only DNA kept is the CDR3, 45 bases in frame from the first base. V and J lose 3 bases and 0 bases, and a span of 10 bases separates them. CDR1 SGHTA and CDR2 FQGNSA are derived from the germline V gene. Donors were 39 systemically healthy Caucasian individuals from Russia aged roughly 6 to 100 years. Each donor gave ten milliliters of peripheral blood, drawn into EDTA-treated Vacutainer tubes. Ficoll-Paque density-gradient centrifugation was used to isolate PBMCs, with at least 7 million per sample. Total RNA was extracted from PBMCs with Trizol reagent, with at least 6 micrograms obtained per sample. For every donor, an aliquot of PBMCs went through flow cytometry to measure the percentages of naive CD45RAhigh/CD27high T cells. A few counts support this clonotype. What this receptor recognizes is not known. The record has no base qualities; no much larger clone is one base away.

To prepare the library, 5' RACE was applied. TCRdb names Illumina HiSeq 2500 as the instrument used. The second PCR ran for about 6 to 11 cycles and used a J-beta primer mix along with a sample-barcoded 5' primer. Each TCR beta cDNA molecule received a unique molecular identifier from a template-switch 5' adaptor carrying 12 random nucleotides. At least 3 million CDR3-containing paired-end reads were obtained from each sample. The Mint cDNA synthesis kit, primed by a TRBC-specific oligonucleotide, was used to synthesize first-strand cDNA from all RNA. Following uracil-DNA glycosylase treatment, a first 18-cycle PCR with universal primers M1SS and BC2_uni_R was performed on all cDNA. Per the original workflow: For normalization, 1 million high-quality reads, each with a distinct molecular identifier, were randomly selected from each sample. Reads sharing molecular identifiers were discarded rather than binned into consensus sequences. CDR3 identification, clonotype clustering and error correction used MiTCR with a Q25 quality threshold and the strictest error-elimination algorithm. A nonparametric unseen species model using Euler transformation provided a lower-bound estimate of total TCR beta diversity. TCRdb reprocessing: public reads trimmed at Q25 with fastp, clones called with MiXCR, in-frame beta chains kept. CDR3 protein duplicates are merged, each entry listing the most common genes and DNA. The V and J calls and clone size are TCRdb's, not the authors'. Across this sample there are almost 550,000 distinct CDR3 sequences, with around 24% seen only once. The ten largest clones capture 8.7% of the sample.

The full study reports these points: Observed TCR beta diversity per million T cells fell roughly linearly with age, and a significant reduction was already apparent by age around 44. Compared with the aged group, more naive CD4+ T cells, fewer expanded clones and increased TCR diversity were shown by the long-lived group, suggesting age selection. Observed TCR beta diversity correlated strongly with the percentage of naive T cells measured by flow cytometry. Total diversity estimates from one million sequenced T cells were considered lower bounds and underestimates. Conclusive comparison of naive and antigen-experienced compartments was prevented by the profiling of bulk unsorted PBMCs. Donor CMV infection status was unknown, potentially confounding age-related changes in expanded clonotypes.

Another study also made use of these data, one on T cells of mothers and their children. The second study's authors report: Nine systemically healthy Caucasian individuals, comprising three mothers and their six children, were included as donors. cDNA synthesis consumed the entire amount of extracted RNA, loaded at roughly 1.5 ug RNA in each 15 ul reaction. In the second PCR, sample barcodes and 2-4 random nucleotides were introduced via the M1S primer. Each mother yielded over 8 million TCR beta CDR3 reads and each child 2.5 million to 3.5 million reads. Thymic selection shapes the output of TCR recombination in a similar way in related and unrelated pairs, and inherited differences have a minor effect. Normalized repertoire overlap in related mother-child pairs was always slightly higher than in unrelated mother-child pairs, but the difference was never significant. Persistent microchimeric T cell clones were not detected, at a sensitivity of approximately 100 clones per million clonotypes. The study used deep NGS to compare TCR beta repertoires of mothers and children, seeking features distinguishing related mother-child pairs from unrelated individuals. On average, the children were roughly 10 +/- 4 years old, while the mothers were about 40 +/- 4 years old. After adapter ligation was performed with NEBNext reagents, the libraries were sequenced on an Illumina HiSeq 2000 with 100+100 nt paired-end reads. To prevent cross-contamination, the mother and child libraries were prepared a month apart and were sequenced in separate runs. For each donor, between about 500,000 and 2,200,000 distinct TCR beta clonotypes were identified. Naive TCR beta clonotypes were estimated from low-frequency clonotypes matched to each donor's FACS-determined naive share, without sorting.

The source of this sequence is a boy aged 5 to 17 in good health. Specimen: blood. In this chain, TRBV7-2 is recombined with TRBJ2-3, with no D gene named confidently. The CDR3 here reads CASSFKYSSTDTQYF. Here is the DNA: TGTGCCAGCAGCTTTAAGTATTCTAGCACAGATACGCAGTATTTT. With all but the CDR3 taken from the reference TRBV7-2 and TRBJ2-3 genes, the full variable domain is: GAGVSQSPSNKVTEKGKDVELRCDPISGHTALYWYRQSLGQGLEFLIYFQGNSAPDKSGLPSDRFSAERTGGSVSTLTIQRTQQEDSAVYLCASSFKYSSTDTQYFGPGTRLTVL.